The rows below give T cell receptor beta chains drawn from one sample of a study of OX40 agonist ivuxolimab in advanced cancers. Libraries were prepared by immunoSEQ multiplex PCR; TCRdb keeps only in-frame clonotypes and omits some of them. The sample includes 90,000 or so clones, roughly 89% seen only once; the top ten take around 0.86%. The source material was CD4+ or CD8+ T cells sorted from blood, sampled in a trial of the OX40 agonist ivuxolimab. These receptors were taken from an adult with an advanced solid tumor such as melanoma, head and neck, liver or kidney cancer. Both conserved end residues are part of each CDR3. The D gene is left open where the match is weak. The size of a clone is reported for some rows only, either as once, few or many, or as a class for expanded clones.

d_gene	j_gene	abundance	v_gene	CDR3nt	CDR3aa
NA	TRBJ2-1	NA	TRBV11-3	TGTGCCAGCAGCTTAGGGTCGGGAGACGGTTACAATGAGCAGTTCTTC	CASSLGSGDGYNEQFF
NA	TRBJ1-2	NA	TRBV4-3	TGCGCCAGCAGCCAAAAAATCTCGCGTCGTGAGGTAGGACGCTATGGCTACACCTTC	CASSQKISRREVGRYGYTF
NA	TRBJ2-3	NA	TRBV11-2	TGTGCCAGCAGCCCCCGTAGGAGCACAGATACGCAGTATTTT	CASSPRRSTDTQYF
TRBD1	TRBJ2-6	NA	TRBV5-1	TGCGCCAGCACCCTAGGACAGGGGGGGTTTGGGGCCAACGTCCTGACTTTC	CASTLGQGGFGANVLTF
TRBD2	TRBJ2-7	once	TRBV28	TGTGCCAGCCCGCCAATTCCGGGACTAGCGGGAGTAATGTACGAGCAGTACTTC	CASPPIPGLAGVMYEQYF
TRBD1	TRBJ2-5	NA	TRBV29-1	TGCAGCGTTGCGGGCGGGGACAGGGTAAAGGAGACCCAGTACTTC	CSVAGGDRVKETQYF
TRBD1	TRBJ2-5	few	TRBV25-1	TGTGCCAGCAGCTGGTCCCGGGACAGGGGAGTCAGGGAGACCCAGTACTTC	CASSWSRDRGVRETQYF
NA	TRBJ1-1	NA	TRBV6-1	TGTGCCAGCCAAGGGGTCCGGCACACTGAAGCTTTCTTT	CASQGVRHTEAFF
TRBD1	TRBJ1-3	NA	TRBV15	TGTGCCACCAGCAGAGGGGTCGGACAGGGAGGAAACACCATATATTTT	CATSRGVGQGGNTIYF
NA	TRBJ1-2	NA	TRBV6-5	TGTGCCAGCAGCCAAGGGTCGGACTATGGCTACACCTTC	CASSQGSDYGYTF
NA	TRBJ2-2	NA	TRBV9	TGTGCCAGCAGCGTAGACCCGGGAACTAACACCGGGGAGCTGTTTTTT	CASSVDPGTNTGELFF
NA	TRBJ2-5	NA	TRBV7-2	TGTGCCAGCAGCGCCTCCCGTTTGGAGCTCCAGTACTTC	CASSASRLELQYF
NA	TRBJ2-1	NA	TRBV5-4	TGTGCCAGCAGCTTAAGCGTCGCCTACAATGAGCAGTTCTTC	CASSLSVAYNEQFF
TRBD2	TRBJ2-7	NA	TRBV6-6	TGTGCCAGCAGTTTGACTAGCGGGAGTATCGAGCAGTACTTC	CASSLTSGSIEQYF
TRBD2	TRBJ2-3	NA	TRBV7-8	TGTGCCAGCAGCTTTCAGCCTCCGGGACTAGCGGGAGGGTCAGATACGCAGTATTTT	CASSFQPPGLAGGSDTQYF
TRBD1	TRBJ2-1	once	TRBV28	TGTGCCAGCGCAGGGGGCGAAGACTACAATGAGCAGTTCTTC	CASAGGEDYNEQFF
TRBD2	TRBJ2-2	NA	TRBV5-4	TGTGCCAGCAGCTCCGGTGGTAGCGGGTTCACCGGGGAGCTGTTTTTT	CASSSGGSGFTGELFF
NA	TRBJ1-4	NA	TRBV29-1	TGCAGCGTTGTTGCAACTAATGAAAAACTGTTTTTT	CSVVATNEKLFF
TRBD1	TRBJ2-1	NA	TRBV29-1	TGCAGCGTAACCGGGACAGGGAGGAACAATGAGCAGTTCTTC	CSVTGTGRNNEQFF
TRBD1	TRBJ2-3	NA	TRBV5-1	TGCGCCAGCAGCTTGGCGGGGACAGGGGGCACAGATACGCAGTATTTT	CASSLAGTGGTDTQYF
NA	TRBJ2-1	NA	TRBV5-1	TGCGCCAGCAGCTTGGGAGGACGGGGCTGGAATGAGCAGTTCTTC	CASSLGGRGWNEQFF
NA	TRBJ2-4	NA	TRBV11-2	TGTGCCAGCAGCTTAGGGGCGTCGGGGAACATTCAGTACTTC	CASSLGASGNIQYF
NA	TRBJ2-7	NA	TRBV6-1	TGTGCCAGCAAATCTGAGGGAGTGGAGGAGCAGTACTTC	CASKSEGVEEQYF
NA	TRBJ2-5	NA	TRBV30	TGTGCCTGGAGTGTATGGGGTGGACAGCAAGAGACCCAGTACTTC	CAWSVWGGQQETQYF
TRBD1	TRBJ2-7	few	TRBV15	TGTGCCACCAGCAGTTCACCGGGACAGGGCTACGAGCAGTACTTC	CATSSSPGQGYEQYF
NA	TRBJ1-1	NA	TRBV5-6	TGTGCCAGCCGCCCTAGAGGGGGGGGGACTGAAGCTTTCTTT	CASRPRGGGTEAFF
NA	TRBJ2-3	NA	TRBV9	TGTGCCAGCAGCGTAGGGGACAACACAGATACGCAGTATTTT	CASSVGDNTDTQYF
NA	TRBJ2-5	NA	TRBV29-1	TGCAGCGTCGACCCCCACCGGGAGACCCAGTACTTC	CSVDPHRETQYF
TRBD2	TRBJ2-3	NA	TRBV5-1	TGCGCCACCTCCTCCGGGGGGGATCACATAGATACGCAGTATTTT	CATSSGGDHIDTQYF
TRBD1	TRBJ2-6	NA	TRBV6-1	TGTGCCAGCAGCCGGACAGGGCCTGGGGCCAACGTCCTGACTTTC	CASSRTGPGANVLTF
TRBD1	TRBJ2-5	NA	TRBV15	TGTGCCACCAGCCGGGACAGGGGTCAAGAGACCCAGTACTTC	CATSRDRGQETQYF
NA	TRBJ1-1	NA	TRBV5-1	TGCGCCAGCAGCTTGAGGGGCGGGACTGAAGCTTTCTTT	CASSLRGGTEAFF
NA	TRBJ2-6	once	TRBV9	TGTGCCAGCAGCGTAGAGGTAGGGGCCAACGTCCTGACTTTC	CASSVEVGANVLTF
NA	TRBJ2-1	NA	TRBV19	TGTGCCAGTAGTATGGGGGGAAACACGAACCATGAGCAGTTCTTC	CASSMGGNTNHEQFF
TRBD2	TRBJ2-1	NA	TRBV5-1	TGCGCCAGCAGCTCAGGACTAGCGGGAGGGGGTGAGCAGTTCTTC	CASSSGLAGGGEQFF
NA	TRBJ2-7	NA	TRBV6-5	TGTGCCAGCAGCCCGAGGCGTCTCTCCTACGAGCAGTACTTC	CASSPRRLSYEQYF
TRBD2	TRBJ2-7	NA	TRBV19	TGTGCCAGTAGTATCGGCGGGAGTGGATACGAGCAGTACTTC	CASSIGGSGYEQYF
NA	TRBJ2-1	NA	TRBV18	TGTGCCAGCCGTTCTATGGGTAATGAGCAGTTCTTC	CASRSMGNEQFF
TRBD2	TRBJ2-1	NA	TRBV7-2	TGTGCCAGCAGCCAAGGGGGACTAGTATATGAGCAGTTCTTC	CASSQGGLVYEQFF
TRBD1	TRBJ2-7	NA	TRBV27	TGTGCCAGCCGGGACAGAACCTACGAGCAGTACTTC	CASRDRTYEQYF
TRBD1	TRBJ2-1	NA	TRBV9	TGTGCCAGCACCTCTAGGTTGGGACAGGGTTTCGGTGAGCAGTTCTTC	CASTSRLGQGFGEQFF
NA	TRBJ2-7	NA	TRBV7-7	TGTGCTAGCAGCTTAGCGCATCCACTTTCCACCTACGAGCAGTACTTC	CASSLAHPLSTYEQYF
NA	TRBJ2-2	few	TRBV27	TGTGCCAGCAGCAGGACAGTGAACACCGGGGAGCTGTTTTTT	CASSRTVNTGELFF
NA	TRBJ2-7	NA	TRBV11-2	TGTGCCAGCAGCTTAGATCAGCCTCTCTACGAGCAGTACTTC	CASSLDQPLYEQYF
TRBD1	TRBJ1-6	NA	TRBV5-1	TGCGCCAGCAGCTTGGCGGGACAGGGACAATCACCCCTCCACTTT	CASSLAGQGQSPLHF
NA	TRBJ2-2	NA	TRBV2	TGTGCCAGCAGTGAAGTCGGGAGACGCGGGGAGCTGTTTTTT	CASSEVGRRGELFF
TRBD2	TRBJ2-3	NA	TRBV13	TGTGCCAGCAGCTTAGGAACGGGACTAGCGGCTATCACAGATACGCAGTATTTT	CASSLGTGLAAITDTQYF
NA	TRBJ1-1	NA	TRBV30	TGTGCCTGGAGTGTACCGGGGAGGGGGGACACTGAAGCTTTCTTT	CAWSVPGRGDTEAFF
NA	TRBJ2-2	NA	TRBV5-8	TGTGCCAGCAGCTTGGGGATGGGGCGCGCGTCGCCCGGGGAGCTGTTTTTT	CASSLGMGRASPGELFF